Below, one T cell receptor beta chain is given with its context. Its antigen remains unknown. Quantitative 5'-RACE was performed with molecular barcodes, and it yielded the TCR beta libraries. Using its own MiXCR run on the 5' RACE reads, TCRdb lists one record per CDR3 protein. The table shows roughly 90,000 distinct CDR3 sequences, with around 8.3% occurring only once. These data belong to a study of CD8 T cells in ankylosing spondylitis. Study conclusions and caveats: A TCR beta motif made of about eight highly homologous variants seemed typical of ankylosing spondylitis blood.

Deletions cut 1 base from V and 4 bases from J, with 10 bases between. CDR3 length: 15 amino acids. Input material: blood, either unsorted or a sorted T cell fraction (not recorded which). The receptor was isolated from a male donor with ankylosing spondylitis. V is TRBV12-3 or TRBV12-4 and J is TRBJ1-4, with D tentatively TRBD1 (5 bases). This CDR3 reads CASSLGDSGNEKLFF. The CDR3 DNA reads TGTGCCAGCAGTTTAGGTGACAGTGGTAATGAAAAACTGTTTTTT.